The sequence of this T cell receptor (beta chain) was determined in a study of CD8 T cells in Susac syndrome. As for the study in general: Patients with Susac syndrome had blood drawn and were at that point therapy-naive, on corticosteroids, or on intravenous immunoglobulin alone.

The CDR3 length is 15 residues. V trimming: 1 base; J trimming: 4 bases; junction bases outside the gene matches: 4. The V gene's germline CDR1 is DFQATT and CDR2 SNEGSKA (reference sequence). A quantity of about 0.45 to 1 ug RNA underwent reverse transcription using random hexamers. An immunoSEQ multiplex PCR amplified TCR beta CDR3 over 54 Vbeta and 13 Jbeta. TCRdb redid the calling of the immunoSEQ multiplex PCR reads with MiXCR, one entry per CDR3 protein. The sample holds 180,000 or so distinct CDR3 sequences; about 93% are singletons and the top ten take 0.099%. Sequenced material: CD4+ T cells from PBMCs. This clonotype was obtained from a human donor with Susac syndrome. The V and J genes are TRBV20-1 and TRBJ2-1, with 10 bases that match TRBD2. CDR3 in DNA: TGCAGTGCTAGAGTAGTAGCGGGGGGTTACAATGAGCAGTTCTTC. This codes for CSARVVAGGYNEQFF.